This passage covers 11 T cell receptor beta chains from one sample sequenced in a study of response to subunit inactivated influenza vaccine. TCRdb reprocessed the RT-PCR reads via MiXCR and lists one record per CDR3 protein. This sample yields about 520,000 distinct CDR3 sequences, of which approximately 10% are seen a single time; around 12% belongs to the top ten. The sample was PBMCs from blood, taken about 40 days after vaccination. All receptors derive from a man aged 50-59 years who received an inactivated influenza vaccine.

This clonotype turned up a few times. The CDR3 spells CASSPGTGVTNNSPLHF. DNA of the CDR3: TGTGCCAGCTCACCGGGGACAGGCGTTACGAATAATTCACCCCTCCACTTT. The chain carries TRBV18 and TRBJ1-6, with 8 bases aligning to TRBD1. CDR1 is KGHSH, CDR2 LQKENI, per germline. V lost 3 bases, J lost 5 bases, and 9 bases stayed unmatched. The CDR3 is 17 amino acids.

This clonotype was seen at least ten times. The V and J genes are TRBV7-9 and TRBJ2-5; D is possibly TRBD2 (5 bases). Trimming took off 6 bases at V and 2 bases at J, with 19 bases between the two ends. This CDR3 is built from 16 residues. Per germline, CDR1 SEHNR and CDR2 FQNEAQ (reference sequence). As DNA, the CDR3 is TGTGCCAGCAGTATCGGCCCGGGGTCTTTACAAGAGACCCAGTACTTC. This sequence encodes CASSIGPGSLQETQYF.

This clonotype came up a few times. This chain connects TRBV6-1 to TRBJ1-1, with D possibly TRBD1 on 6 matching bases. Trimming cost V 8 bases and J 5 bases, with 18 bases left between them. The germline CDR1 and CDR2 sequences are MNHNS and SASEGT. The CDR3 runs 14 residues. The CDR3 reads CASVRDTLATEAFF. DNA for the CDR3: TGTGCCAGCGTCCGGGACACGCTTGCGACTGAAGCTTTCTTT.

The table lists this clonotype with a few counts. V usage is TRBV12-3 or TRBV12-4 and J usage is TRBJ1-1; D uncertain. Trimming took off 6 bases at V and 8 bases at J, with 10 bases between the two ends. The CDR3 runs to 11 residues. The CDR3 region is CASSSGLEAFF. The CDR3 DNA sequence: TGTGCCAGCAGCTCCGGGCTCGAAGCTTTCTTT.

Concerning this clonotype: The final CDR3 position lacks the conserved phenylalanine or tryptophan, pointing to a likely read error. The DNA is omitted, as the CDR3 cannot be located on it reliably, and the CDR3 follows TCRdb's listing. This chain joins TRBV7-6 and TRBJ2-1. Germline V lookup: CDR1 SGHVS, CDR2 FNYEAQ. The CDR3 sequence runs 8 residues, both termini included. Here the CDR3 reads CASSFRFL.

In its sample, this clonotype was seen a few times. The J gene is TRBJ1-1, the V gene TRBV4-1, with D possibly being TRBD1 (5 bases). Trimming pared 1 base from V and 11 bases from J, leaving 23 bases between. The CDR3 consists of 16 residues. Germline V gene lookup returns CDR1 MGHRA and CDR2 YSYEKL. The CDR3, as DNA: TGCGCCAGCAGCCAAGGTCGGAGGAGGGGATGGCTAGGGGCTTTCTTT. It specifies CASSQGRRRGWLGAFF.

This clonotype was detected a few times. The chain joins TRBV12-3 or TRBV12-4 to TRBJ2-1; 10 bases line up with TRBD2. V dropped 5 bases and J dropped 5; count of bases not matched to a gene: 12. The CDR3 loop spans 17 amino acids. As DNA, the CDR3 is TGTGCCAGCAGTCCGAAGCTCTCGGGACTAGCGAACAATGAGCAGTTCTTC. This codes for CASSPKLSGLANNEQFF.

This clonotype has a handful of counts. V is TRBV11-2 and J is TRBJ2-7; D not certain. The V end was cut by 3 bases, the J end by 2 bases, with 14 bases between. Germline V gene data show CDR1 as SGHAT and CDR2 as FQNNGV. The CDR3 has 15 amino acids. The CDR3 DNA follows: TGTGCCAGCAGCTTCATGAGTAGCATTACCTACGAGCAGTACTTC. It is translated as CASSFMSSITYEQYF. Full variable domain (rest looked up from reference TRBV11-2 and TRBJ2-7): EAGVAQSPRYKIIEKRQSVAFWCNPISGHATLYWYQQILGQGPKLLIQFQNNGVVDDSQLPKDRFSAERLKGVDSTLKIQPAKLEDSAVYLCASSFMSSITYEQYFGPGTRLTVT.

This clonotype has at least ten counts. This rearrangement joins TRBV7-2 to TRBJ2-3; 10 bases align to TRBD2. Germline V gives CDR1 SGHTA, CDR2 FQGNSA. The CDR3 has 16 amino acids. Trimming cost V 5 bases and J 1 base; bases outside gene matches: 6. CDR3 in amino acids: CASSKKRGGGTDTQYF. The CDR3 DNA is TGTGCCAGCAGCAAAAAGCGGGGGGGCGGCACAGATACGCAGTATTTT.

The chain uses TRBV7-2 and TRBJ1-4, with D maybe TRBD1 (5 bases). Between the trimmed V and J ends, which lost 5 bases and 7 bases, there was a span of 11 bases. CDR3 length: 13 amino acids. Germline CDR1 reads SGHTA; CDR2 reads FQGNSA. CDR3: CASSLGAVEKLFF. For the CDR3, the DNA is TGTGCCAGCAGCCTTGGGGCGGTTGAAAAACTGTTTTTT.

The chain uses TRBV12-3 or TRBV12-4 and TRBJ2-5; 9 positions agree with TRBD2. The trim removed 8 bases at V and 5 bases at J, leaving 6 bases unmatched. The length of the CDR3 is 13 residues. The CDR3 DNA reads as TGTGCCAGCTCTAGCGGGGTGGTTGAGACCCAGTACTTC. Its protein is CASSSGVVETQYF.